This T cell receptor (beta chain) stems from a study of beta chain features in type 1 diabetes. The isolated RNA, all of it, was reverse transcribed, so expressed TCRB transcripts were what got sequenced. TCRdb's table, derived via immunoSEQ multiplex PCR, lists solely in-frame clones and lacks some. The sample records under 200,000 clones, approximately 9.1% being singletons. V dropped 4 bases and J dropped 3 bases, with 7 bases sitting between them. CDR1 ENHRY and CDR2 SYGVKD come from the germline V gene. This CDR3 is 12 amino acids long. Using CD45RO/CCR7/CD25/CD127/CD95/CD27, CD4+ naive, central memory, regulatory and stem cell-like memory cells were sorted.

The sequence was collected from a woman under 30 in good health. Specimen: central memory CD4+ T cells from blood. V usage is TRBV10-3 and J usage is TRBJ2-7; D unresolved. The CDR3 sequence is CAISGGNYEQYF. The CDR3 coding sequence is TGTGCCATCAGTGGAGGAAACTACGAGCAGTACTTC.